This T cell receptor beta chain was documented in a study of T-cell reconstitution after alpha-beta-depleted transplantation in children. This clonotype was observed a few times. Unique molecular identifiers tagged the TCRbeta library. TCRdb reanalysed the PCR reads using MiXCR and keeps one entry per CDR3 protein. The data show almost 600,000 distinct CDR3 sequences, roughly a quarter seen once. The origin of this receptor is a boy younger than two with Wiskott-Aldrich syndrome, due to receive a stem cell transplant. The sample was PBMCs, taken before TCRalphabeta/CD19-depleted stem cell transplant.

The CDR3 spells CASSHPQVGETQYF. CDR3 bases: TGTGCCAGCAGCCATCCCCAGGTCGGGGAGACCCAGTACTTC. The gene calls are TRBV3-1 and TRBJ2-5, with D uncertain. Trimming removed 3 bases at V and 5 bases at J, with 13 bases between. Germline V gives CDR1 LGHDT, CDR2 YNNKEL (reference sequence). This CDR3 has 14 residues.